Listed below are T cell receptor beta chains from one sample, sequenced in a study of T-cell reconstitution after alpha-beta-depleted transplantation in children. TCRdb independently ran MiXCR on the PCR reads; one entry per CDR3 protein. The table lists approximately 650,000 distinct CDR3 sequences, roughly 14% of them singletons, with 0.65% to 0.9% in the top ten. The material sequenced was PBMCs, taken before TCRalphabeta/CD19-depleted stem cell transplant. Receptors were obtained from a girl aged 2-10 years with congenital amegakaryocytic thrombocytopenia, due to receive a stem cell transplant. CDR3s include the opening cysteine and the closing phenylalanine or tryptophan. Each record gives: J gene, V gene, CDR3 protein.

j_call: TRBJ1-1
v_call: TRBV5-1
cdr3_aa: CASIGVEGTEAFF

j_call: TRBJ2-5
v_call: TRBV18
cdr3_aa: CASSPPAGLAEETQYF

j_call: TRBJ2-3
v_call: TRBV3-1
cdr3_aa: CASSQAGGEGTQYF

j_call: TRBJ2-3
v_call: TRBV29-1
cdr3_aa: CSVDRQREFGTDTQYF

j_call: TRBJ2-5
v_call: TRBV18
cdr3_aa: CASSPQAGGFVETQYF

j_call: TRBJ2-1
v_call: TRBV5-1
cdr3_aa: CASSLFASGGYNEQFF

j_call: TRBJ1-2
v_call: TRBV20-1
cdr3_aa: CSARDRAHYGYTF

j_call: TRBJ2-7
v_call: TRBV5-1
cdr3_aa: CASSYNGAYEQYF

j_call: TRBJ1-1
v_call: TRBV20-1
cdr3_aa: CSASKPPWATEAFF

j_call: TRBJ2-1
v_call: TRBV20-1
cdr3_aa: CSARILEENNEQFF

j_call: TRBJ1-3
v_call: TRBV7-9
cdr3_aa: CASSHGDSLSGNTIYF

j_call: TRBJ1-2
v_call: TRBV7-9
cdr3_aa: CASSLSGAYYGYTF

j_call: TRBJ2-1
v_call: TRBV5-1
cdr3_aa: CASSTFGGAVNEQFF

j_call: TRBJ2-1
v_call: TRBV5-5
cdr3_aa: CASSLELGLGYNEQFF

j_call: TRBJ1-6
v_call: TRBV7-2
cdr3_aa: CASTLSPGQGPNSPLHF

j_call: TRBJ1-5
v_call: TRBV6-1
cdr3_aa: CASSDNRGPNQPQHF

j_call: TRBJ2-5
v_call: TRBV5-6
cdr3_aa: CASSLELARSRSAQYF

j_call: TRBJ2-7
v_call: TRBV7-2
cdr3_aa: CASSLVALAGAYEQYF

j_call: TRBJ1-1
v_call: TRBV5-1
cdr3_aa: CASSTGHMNTEAFF

j_call: TRBJ1-4
v_call: TRBV20-1
cdr3_aa: CSARWWRGGSEKLFF

j_call: TRBJ1-2
v_call: TRBV12-3/TRBV12-4
cdr3_aa: CASSLGAGDGYTF

j_call: TRBJ2-7
v_call: TRBV10-3
cdr3_aa: CAISATSATYEQYF

j_call: TRBJ1-3
v_call: TRBV29-1
cdr3_aa: CSVATGSSGNTIYF

j_call: TRBJ2-7
v_call: TRBV14
cdr3_aa: CASSQQQFYEQYF

j_call: TRBJ2-7
v_call: TRBV28
cdr3_aa: CASSLGWTGPFQEQYF

j_call: TRBJ2-7
v_call: TRBV5-1
cdr3_aa: CASSLAQGLPTYEQYF

j_call: TRBJ2-4
v_call: TRBV5-4
cdr3_aa: CASSLWESTSGSNIQYF

j_call: TRBJ2-5
v_call: TRBV5-1
cdr3_aa: CASSSASRGAETQYF

j_call: TRBJ2-1
v_call: TRBV19
cdr3_aa: CASSIIDWGLAGDNEQFF

j_call: TRBJ2-7
v_call: TRBV29-1
cdr3_aa: CSVDRLAGAYEQYF

j_call: TRBJ2-5
v_call: TRBV20-1
cdr3_aa: CSAPFGGSAMETQYF

j_call: TRBJ1-1
v_call: TRBV29-1
cdr3_aa: CSVVVSNTEAFF

j_call: TRBJ2-1
v_call: TRBV11-2
cdr3_aa: CASSVRGYEQFF

j_call: TRBJ2-1
v_call: TRBV7-2
cdr3_aa: CASSPGPRLEQFF

j_call: TRBJ2-7
v_call: TRBV29-1
cdr3_aa: CSAGTSGSYEQYF

j_call: TRBJ2-7
v_call: TRBV2
cdr3_aa: CASREGGLAGFEQYF

j_call: TRBJ1-2
v_call: TRBV28
cdr3_aa: CASTRQANYGYTF

j_call: TRBJ2-1
v_call: TRBV5-1
cdr3_aa: CASSWYAYNEQFF

j_call: TRBJ2-5
v_call: TRBV20-1
cdr3_aa: CSALGNQETQYF

j_call: TRBJ2-5
v_call: TRBV18
cdr3_aa: CASSPPGQYQETQYF

j_call: TRBJ2-3
v_call: TRBV7-6
cdr3_aa: CASSQAGGGDTQYF

j_call: TRBJ2-2
v_call: TRBV5-1
cdr3_aa: CASSMVLFRYSGELFF

j_call: TRBJ2-5
v_call: TRBV5-6
cdr3_aa: CASSPLSGIYQETQYF

j_call: TRBJ1-5
v_call: TRBV5-6
cdr3_aa: CASSHQGNQPQHF

j_call: TRBJ2-5
v_call: TRBV27
cdr3_aa: CASSPSTASVQETQYF

j_call: TRBJ2-7
v_call: TRBV20-1
cdr3_aa: CSAFDSGSYEQYF

j_call: TRBJ2-1
v_call: TRBV27
cdr3_aa: CASSPPFGTPYEQFF

j_call: TRBJ2-2
v_call: TRBV5-1
cdr3_aa: CASSQFDSSNTGELFF

j_call: TRBJ2-7
v_call: TRBV28
cdr3_aa: CASSSSLGSYEQYF

j_call: TRBJ2-3
v_call: TRBV20-1
cdr3_aa: CSAQTSTDTQYF